The clone carrying this T cell receptor (beta chain) was counted a single time. These data are taken from a study of shared clonotypes between healthy human individuals. Whole-study context: The cohort had a couple of women and a few men, ages 18 to 49.

CDR3 length: 12 amino acids. CDR1 MNHNY and CDR2 SVGAGI come from the germline V gene (reference sequence). Trimming pared 6 bases from V and 1 base from J, leaving 6 bases between. Original analysis: ImmunoSEQ yielded junction-only sequences lacking quality scores, so filtering differed. The method was immunoSEQ multiplex PCR; TCRdb's version includes in-frame clones alone and lacks a portion of them. V and J calls and clone size are given by that table; D and trimming were obtained from the DNA. This table holds about 2 million clones, roughly 94% found once. V usage is TRBV6-6 and J usage is TRBJ2-5; no definite D call. The sample consisted of naive CD4+ T cells sorted from blood. As to subset: CD45RA+ positively selected. The source is a man younger than 30 in good health. Here the CDR3 DNA reads TGTGCCAGCAGGGCTTTCCAAGAGACCCAGTACTTC. Encoded protein: CASRAFQETQYF.